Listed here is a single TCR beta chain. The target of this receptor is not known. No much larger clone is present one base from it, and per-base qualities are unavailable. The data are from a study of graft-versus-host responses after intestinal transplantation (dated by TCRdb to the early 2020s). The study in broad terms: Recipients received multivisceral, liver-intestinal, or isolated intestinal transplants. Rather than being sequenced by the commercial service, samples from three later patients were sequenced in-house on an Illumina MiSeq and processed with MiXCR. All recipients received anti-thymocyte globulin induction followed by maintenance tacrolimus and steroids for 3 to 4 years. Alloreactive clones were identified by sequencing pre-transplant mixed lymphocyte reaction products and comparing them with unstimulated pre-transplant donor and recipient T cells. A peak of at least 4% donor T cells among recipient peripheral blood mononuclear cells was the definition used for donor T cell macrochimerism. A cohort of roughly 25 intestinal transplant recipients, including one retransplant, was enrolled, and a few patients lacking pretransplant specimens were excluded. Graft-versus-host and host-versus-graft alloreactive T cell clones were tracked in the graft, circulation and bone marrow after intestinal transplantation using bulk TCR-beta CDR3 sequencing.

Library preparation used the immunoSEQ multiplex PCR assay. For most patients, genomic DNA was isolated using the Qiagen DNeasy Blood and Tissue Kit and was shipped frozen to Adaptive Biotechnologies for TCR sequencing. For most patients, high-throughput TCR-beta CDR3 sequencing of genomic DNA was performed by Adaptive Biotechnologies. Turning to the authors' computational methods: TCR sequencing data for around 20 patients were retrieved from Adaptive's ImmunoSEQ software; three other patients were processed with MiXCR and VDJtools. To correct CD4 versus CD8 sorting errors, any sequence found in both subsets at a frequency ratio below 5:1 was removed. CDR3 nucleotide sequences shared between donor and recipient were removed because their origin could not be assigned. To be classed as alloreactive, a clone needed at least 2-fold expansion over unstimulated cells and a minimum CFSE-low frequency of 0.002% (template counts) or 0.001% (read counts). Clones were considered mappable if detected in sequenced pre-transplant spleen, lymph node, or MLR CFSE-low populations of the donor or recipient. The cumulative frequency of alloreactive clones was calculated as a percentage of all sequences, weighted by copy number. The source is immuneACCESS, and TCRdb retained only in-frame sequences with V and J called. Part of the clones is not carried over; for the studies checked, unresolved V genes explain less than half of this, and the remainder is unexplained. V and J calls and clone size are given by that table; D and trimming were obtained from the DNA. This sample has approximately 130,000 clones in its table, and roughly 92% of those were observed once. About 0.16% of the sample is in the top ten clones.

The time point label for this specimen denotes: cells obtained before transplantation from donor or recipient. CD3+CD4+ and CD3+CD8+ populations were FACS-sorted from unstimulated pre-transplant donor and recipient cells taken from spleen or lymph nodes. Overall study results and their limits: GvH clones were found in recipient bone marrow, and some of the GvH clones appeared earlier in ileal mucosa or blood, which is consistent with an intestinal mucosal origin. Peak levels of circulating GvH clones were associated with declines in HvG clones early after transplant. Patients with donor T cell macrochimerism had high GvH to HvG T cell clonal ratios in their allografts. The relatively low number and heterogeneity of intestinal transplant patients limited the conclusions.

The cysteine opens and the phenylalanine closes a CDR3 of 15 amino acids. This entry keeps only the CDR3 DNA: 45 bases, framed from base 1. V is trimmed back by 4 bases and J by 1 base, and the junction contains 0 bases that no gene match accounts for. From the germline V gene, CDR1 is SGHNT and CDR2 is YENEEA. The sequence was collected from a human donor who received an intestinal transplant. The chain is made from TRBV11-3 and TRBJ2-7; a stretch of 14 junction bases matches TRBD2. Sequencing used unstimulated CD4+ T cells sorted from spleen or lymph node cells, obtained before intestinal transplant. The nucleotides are TGTGCCAGCAGCTGGACTAGCGGGGGGTCCTACGAGCAGTACTTC. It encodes CASSWTSGGSYEQYF.